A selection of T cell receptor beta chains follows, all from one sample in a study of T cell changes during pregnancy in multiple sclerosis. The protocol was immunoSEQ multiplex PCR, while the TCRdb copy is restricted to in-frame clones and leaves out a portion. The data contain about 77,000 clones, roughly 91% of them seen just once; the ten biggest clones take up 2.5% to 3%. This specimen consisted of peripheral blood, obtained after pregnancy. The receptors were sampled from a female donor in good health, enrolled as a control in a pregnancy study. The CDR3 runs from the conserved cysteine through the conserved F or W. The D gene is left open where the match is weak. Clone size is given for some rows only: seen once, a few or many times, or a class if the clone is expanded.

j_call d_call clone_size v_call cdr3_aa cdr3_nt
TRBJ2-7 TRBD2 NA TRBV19 CASSTFGLAGGQNEQYF TGTGCCAGTAGTACTTTCGGACTAGCGGGAGGCCAGAACGAGCAGTACTTC
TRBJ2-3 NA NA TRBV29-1 CSGVPSVTGTDTQYF TGCAGCGGCGTCCCTAGCGTTACGGGGACAGATACGCAGTATTTT
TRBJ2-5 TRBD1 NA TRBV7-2 CASSRDRQETQYF TGTGCCAGCAGCCGGGACAGACAAGAGACCCAGTACTTC
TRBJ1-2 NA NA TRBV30 CAWSWGVGYGYTF TGTGCCTGGAGCTGGGGGGTAGGGTATGGCTACACCTTC
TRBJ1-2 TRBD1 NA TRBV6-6 CASSYSRGLEGYTF TGTGCCAGCAGTTACTCAAGGGGGCTAGAAGGCTACACCTTC
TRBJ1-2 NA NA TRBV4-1 CASSQRGAGDGDGYTF TGCGCCAGCAGCCAACGGGGGGCGGGGGATGGGGATGGCTACACCTTC
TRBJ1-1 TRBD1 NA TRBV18 CASSQGQRNTEAFF TGTGCCAGCTCACAGGGACAGAGAAACACTGAAGCTTTCTTT
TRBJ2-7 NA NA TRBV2 CASSSIYEQYF TGTGCCAGCAGCTCTATATACGAGCAGTACTTC
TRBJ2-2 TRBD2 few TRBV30 CAAREDTGELFF TGTGCCGCGCGGGAGGACACCGGGGAGCTGTTTTTT
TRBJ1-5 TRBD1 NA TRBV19 CASSDRGNQPQHF TGTGCCAGTAGTGACAGGGGCAATCAGCCCCAGCATTTT
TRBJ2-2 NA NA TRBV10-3 CATRTSRPMQTYAGELFF TGTGCCACCCGGACAAGCCGGCCGATGCAGACCTACGCCGGGGAGCTGTTTTTT
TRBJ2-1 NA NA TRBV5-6 CASRLEPNEQFF TGTGCCAGCAGGCTAGAACCGAATGAGCAGTTCTTC
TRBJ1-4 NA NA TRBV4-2 CASSQDNQQGPNEKLFF TGTGCCAGCAGCCAAGATAATCAGCAGGGGCCTAATGAAAAACTGTTTTTT
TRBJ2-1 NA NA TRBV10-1 CASSAVASTKTDEQFF TGCGCCAGCAGTGCCGTAGCGAGTACCAAGACTGATGAGCAGTTCTTC
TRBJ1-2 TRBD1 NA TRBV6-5 CASSYLGTGVYGYTF TGTGCCAGCAGTTACCTAGGGACAGGGGTATATGGCTACACCTTC
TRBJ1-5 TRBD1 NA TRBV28 CASDRGLQPQHF TGTGCCAGCGACAGGGGGCTTCAGCCCCAGCATTTT
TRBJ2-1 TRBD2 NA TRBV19 CASSRGGLTSHNEQFF TGTGCCAGTAGTAGGGGGGGGTTAACCAGTCACAATGAGCAGTTCTTC
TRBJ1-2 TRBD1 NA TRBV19 CASTTGTGGINGYTF TGTGCCAGCACCACCGGGACAGGGGGAATTAATGGCTACACCTTC
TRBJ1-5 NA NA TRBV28 CASSPGTISNQPQHF TGTGCCAGCAGTCCGGGGACAATCAGCAATCAGCCCCAGCATTTT
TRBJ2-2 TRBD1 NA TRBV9 CASSLGQGWAGELFF TGTGCCAGCAGCCTTGGACAGGGGTGGGCCGGGGAGCTGTTTTTT
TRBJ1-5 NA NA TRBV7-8 CASSLSRALDQPQHF TGTGCCAGCAGCTTATCCAGGGCCCTCGACCAGCCCCAGCATTTT
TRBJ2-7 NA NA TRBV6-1 CASSEHYRANYEQYF TGTGCCAGCAGTGAACATTACAGGGCGAACTACGAGCAGTACTTC
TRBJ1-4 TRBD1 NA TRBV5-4 CASSLGRQGANEKLFF TGTGCCAGCAGCTTGGGGAGACAGGGGGCGAATGAAAAACTGTTTTTT
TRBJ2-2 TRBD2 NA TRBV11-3 CASSLTGGPSGELFF TGTGCCAGCAGCTTAACGGGAGGGCCTTCCGGGGAGCTGTTTTTT
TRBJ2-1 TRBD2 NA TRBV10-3 CAGRASDNNEQFF TGTGCGGGGAGGGCCAGTGACAACAATGAGCAGTTCTTC
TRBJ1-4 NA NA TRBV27 CASSLSLGGGREKLFF TGTGCCAGCAGTTTGTCCTTAGGGGGGGGACGAGAAAAACTGTTTTTT
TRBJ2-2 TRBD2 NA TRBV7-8 CASSHHPTSGRIGGELFF TGTGCCAGCAGCCATCATCCGACTAGCGGGAGAATTGGAGGGGAGCTGTTTTTT
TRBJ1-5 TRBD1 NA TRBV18 CASSPTGVSNQPQHF TGTGCCAGCTCACCGACAGGGGTTAGCAATCAGCCCCAGCATTTT
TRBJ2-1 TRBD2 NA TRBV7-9 CASKAGGPRWNEQFF TGTGCCAGCAAGGCGGGAGGGCCCCGCTGGAATGAGCAGTTCTTC
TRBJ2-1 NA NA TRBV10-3 CAISELDEQFF TGTGCCATCAGTGAGCTTGATGAGCAGTTCTTC
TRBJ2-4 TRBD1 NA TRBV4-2 CASSQESAGQGANIQYF TGTGCCAGCAGCCAAGAATCAGCGGGACAGGGGGCGAACATTCAGTACTTC
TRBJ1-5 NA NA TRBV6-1 CASRSGHQPQHF TGTGCCAGCAGGAGTGGGCATCAGCCCCAGCATTTT
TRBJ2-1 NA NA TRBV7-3 CASSYRDKPPGYEQFF TGTGCCAGCAGCTACCGGGACAAACCTCCTGGCTATGAGCAGTTCTTC
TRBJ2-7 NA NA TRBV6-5 CASSDSSVGEQYF TGTGCCAGCAGCGACAGTTCCGTCGGCGAGCAGTACTTC
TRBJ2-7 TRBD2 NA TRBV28 CASSRSGGSYEQYF TGTGCCAGCAGCCGTAGCGGGGGGAGCTACGAGCAGTACTTC
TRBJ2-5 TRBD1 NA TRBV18 CASSLNSGQGLETQYF TGTGCCAGCTCACTCAACTCGGGACAGGGTTTAGAGACCCAGTACTTC
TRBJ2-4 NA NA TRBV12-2 CASRSVAGGRGAKNIQYF TGTGCAAGTCGCAGCGTAGCGGGAGGTCGGGGGGCCAAAAACATTCAGTACTTC
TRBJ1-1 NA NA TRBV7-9 CASSLSGEAFF TGTGCCAGCAGCTTATCGGGTGAAGCTTTCTTT
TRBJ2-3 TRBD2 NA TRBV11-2 CASSLGVRGRADTQYF TGTGCCAGCAGCTTAGGGGTGCGGGGGAGGGCAGATACGCAGTATTTT
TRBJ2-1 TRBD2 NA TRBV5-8 CATRTSGRGDEQFF TGTGCCACCAGGACTAGCGGGAGGGGGGATGAGCAGTTCTTC
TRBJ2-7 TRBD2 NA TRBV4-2 CASSERGGPYEQYF TGTGCCAGCAGCGAGCGGGGGGGCCCGTACGAGCAGTACTTC